A selection of T cell receptor beta chains follows, all from one sample in a study of T-cell memory formation after mild COVID-19. From the 5' RACE reads, TCRdb called clonotypes with MiXCR, one entry per CDR3 protein. The sample consists of around 33,000 distinct CDR3 sequences, 20% to 25% of them appearing once. The sequencing input was PBMCs or a T cell subset sorted from them (not recorded which). These receptors originate from an adult who had mild COVID-19 (a few samples of this study predate the infection). Cell type and time point are not known. Each CDR3 is given with its conserved first and last residue. The D gene is left open where the match is weak. Not all rows give a size; the values are once, few, many and, for expanded clones, a class.

>TRBJ2-2|NA|many|TRBV19
TGTGCCAGTAGTATGCAACCGGGATCCAACACCGGGGAGCTGTTTTTT
CASSMQPGSNTGELFF
>TRBJ2-1|NA|many|TRBV10-3
TGTGCCATCAGTCCTTCCGTAGGGGGAGGCCTCAAATACAATGAGCAGTTCTTC
CAISPSVGGGLKYNEQFF
>TRBJ1-1|NA|few|TRBV6-4
TGTGCCAGCAGTGACTCGAAGCGGACGACAGGCAAGCCCTTGAACACTGAAGCTTTCTTT
CASSDSKRTTGKPLNTEAFF
>TRBJ2-1|NA|many|TRBV7-8
TGTGCCAGCACTGGGGACCTCCGCAATGAGCAGTTCTTC
CASTGDLRNEQFF
>TRBJ1-1|NA|many|TRBV5-1
TGCGCCAGCAGCTTGGATCAGGGTGCTCCTGAAGCTTTCTTT
CASSLDQGAPEAFF
>TRBJ2-6|NA|many|TRBV4-1
TGCGCCAGCAGCCAAGTTTTAGGAGTTGGGGCCAACGTCCTGACTTTC
CASSQVLGVGANVLTF
>TRBJ1-2|NA|few|TRBV4-1
TGCGCCAGCAGCCCACAACAGGGCGCCTATGGCTACACCTTC
CASSPQQGAYGYTF
>TRBJ2-7|NA|many|TRBV20-1
TGCAGCCCCTCGGGTGGCAACTCCTACGAGCAGTACTTC
CSPSGGNSYEQYF
>TRBJ2-5|TRBD2|NA|TRBV20-1
TGCAGTGCTAGAGGACTAGCGGGGGTAGAGACCCAGTACTTC
CSARGLAGVETQYF
>TRBJ2-7|TRBD2|many|TRBV20-1
TGCAGTGCTAGAGTACTAGCGGGAGGGTACGAGCAGTACTTC
CSARVLAGGYEQYF
>TRBJ2-5|TRBD2|NA|TRBV11-3
TGTGCCAGCAGCGGGCTAGCGGACCAAGAGACCCAGTACTTC
CASSGLADQETQYF
>TRBJ1-4|NA|many|TRBV5-1
TGCGCCAGCAGCCCCCAGGACGAGGCAGAACTGTTTTTT
CASSPQDEAELFF
>TRBJ2-2|TRBD2|many|TRBV5-1
TGCGCCAGCAGCTTGGGCCCTAGCGGGAGCACAGTAAACACCGGGGAGCTGTTTTTT
CASSLGPSGSTVNTGELFF
>TRBJ2-7|TRBD1|many|TRBV7-2
TGTGCCAGCAGCCCCCGACAGGGTGCCTACGAGCAGTACTTC
CASSPRQGAYEQYF
>TRBJ2-3|TRBD2|many|TRBV7-8
TGTGCCAGCAGCCCCGGGGAGGGGCGGGGGGATACGCAGTATTTT
CASSPGEGRGDTQYF
>TRBJ2-1|NA|many|TRBV9
TGTGCCAGCAGCGTAGTGGGAGCGGAGAATGAGCAGTTCTTC
CASSVVGAENEQFF
>TRBJ2-1|TRBD1|many|TRBV24-1
TGTGCCACCAGCAAGGGGGCGATCAAGGGGGCAGGATTTAACAATGAGCAGTTCTTC
CATSKGAIKGAGFNNEQFF
>TRBJ1-1|NA|NA|TRBV20-1
TGCAGTGCTCTCGGTCCGTCGGGTATGAACACTGAAGCTTTCTTT
CSALGPSGMNTEAFF
>TRBJ1-1|TRBD1|NA|TRBV24-1
TGTGCCACCAGTGATCCTCTGGACAGGGGGCCTACCTTT
CATSDPLDRGPTF
>TRBJ2-1|TRBD2|many|TRBV29-1
TGCAGCGTTGAAATGGGCGGGAGATGGAATGAGCAGTTCTTC
CSVEMGGRWNEQFF
>TRBJ2-7|TRBD1|few|TRBV4-1
TGCGCCAGCAGCTTAAGTTGGACAGGGGGGGCAATCGACGAGCAGTACTTC
CASSLSWTGGAIDEQYF
>TRBJ2-1|TRBD2|many|TRBV20-1
TGCAGTGGGAGCGGGAGACGTGGTAACAATGAGCAGTTCTTC
CSGSGRRGNNEQFF
>TRBJ2-7|TRBD2|once|TRBV11-2
TGTGCCAGCAGGGGACCAGCGGGGACTCCCTACGAGCAGTACTTC
CASRGPAGTPYEQYF
>TRBJ1-2|NA|NA|TRBV6-6
TGTGCCAGCAGTTACAATCAGCAGGGTGGTGGCTACACCTTC
CASSYNQQGGGYTF
>TRBJ2-1|TRBD2|NA|TRBV5-1
TGCGCCAGCAGCTCCGGGACTAGCGGGGGGGAGAACGGTGAGCAGTTCTTC
CASSSGTSGGENGEQFF
>TRBJ1-1|NA|NA|TRBV6-5
TGTGCCAGCAGTTTGGGAGGGGGGCGGAGGAACACTGAAGCTTTCTTT
CASSLGGGRRNTEAFF
>TRBJ2-2|NA|many|TRBV5-1
TGCGCCAGCAGTCGAACCGACACCGGGGAGCTGTTTTTT
CASSRTDTGELFF
>TRBJ1-1|NA|once|TRBV9
TGTGCCAGCAGCGTAGCGTCAGGCTTGAACACTGAAGCTTTCTTT
CASSVASGLNTEAFF